Each of the 12 T cell receptor beta chains below was sequenced from the same sample in a study of cytomegalovirus exposure and HLA in healthy donors (dated by TCRdb to about 2017). Preparation of the library involved the immunoSEQ multiplex PCR assay. For the multiplex PCR, a mixture combining 60 forward primers for TCR Vbeta segments and 13 reverse primers for TCR Jbeta segments was used. TCRdb re-hosts the immuneACCESS table, in-frame sequences only. Its copies lack some clones; in the studies checked, an unresolved V gene accounts for under half of them, and the cause for the rest is not known. The sample table holds 180,000 or so clones, of which approximately 80% were seen once. The ten top clones hold about 1.3% of the sample. The sequenced material came from PBMCs. These TCRs come from a girl aged 10 to 17 in good health and CMV-seropositive.

The chain is built from TRBV29-1 and TRBJ2-7, with D possibly being TRBD1 (5 bases). Germline V CDR1 and CDR2: SQVTM, ANQGSEA. This CDR3 is 14 amino acids long. Trimming shortened V by 6 bases and J by 0 bases, and 15 bases separated the two germline ends. CDR3 amino acids: CSVATTGSSYEQYF. The DNA of the CDR3 is TGCAGCGTGGCCACCACAGGAAGCTCCTACGAGCAGTACTTC.

This rearrangement joins TRBV11-2 to TRBJ1-1; 8 nucleotides match TRBD1. The CDR3 consists of 16 residues. Germline V gene data show CDR1 as SGHAT and CDR2 as FQNNGV. J was trimmed by 5 bases and V by 0 bases; bases with no gene match: 8. CDR3 in amino acids: CASSLDPRQGRTEAFF. In nucleotides, the CDR3 is TGTGCCAGCAGCTTAGATCCGAGACAGGGGCGGACTGAAGCTTTCTTT.

The chain is built from TRBV21-1 and TRBJ2-3; TRBD1 was called by the table and not checked on the DNA. TRBV21-1 is reported as a pseudogene. This CDR3 spans 18 amino acids. The chain's CDR3 is CASLRDSPVLWFRDTQYF. In DNA form, the CDR3 reads TGTGCCAGCCTACGGGACAGCCCCGTGTTATGGTTTAGAGATACGCAGTATTTT.

The V and J genes are TRBV5-1 and TRBJ2-1; the match to TRBD2 covers 16 bases. Unmatched junction bases numbered 7, after V lost 0 bases and J lost 4 bases. CDR3 size: 19 residues. Germline values: CDR1 SGHRS, CDR2 YFSETQ. The CDR3 sequence is CASSLAGTSGRARYNEQFF. The CDR3 DNA reads as TGCGCCAGCAGCTTGGCCGGGACTAGCGGGAGGGCCAGGTACAATGAGCAGTTCTTC.

This clone was counted a single time. The chain uses TRBV11-2 and TRBJ2-2, with 10 bases fitting TRBD2. Looked up from germline, CDR1 is SGHAT and CDR2 is FQNNGV. V lost 5 bases to trimming and J lost 0 bases; unmatched junction nucleotides: 3. The CDR3 spans 16 residues. The CDR3 nucleotides read TGTGCCAGCAGCAACCTAGCGGGGGCGAACACCGGGGAGCTGTTTTTT. This translates into CASSNLAGANTGELFF.

This chain uses TRBV19 with TRBJ1-3; 7 positions agree with TRBD1. The junction had 11 bases not matched to a gene; V was cut back by 9 bases and J by 6 bases. This CDR3 has 14 amino acids. Germline V CDR1 and CDR2: LNHDA, SQIVND (reference sequence). CDR3 nucleotide sequence: TGTGCCAGCGAGCCGGGACAGCGAATAAACACCATATATTTT. Amino acid sequence: CASEPGQRINTIYF.

The J gene is TRBJ1-2, the V gene TRBV19; 7 nucleotides match TRBD1. The CDR3 runs 14 residues. With 7 bases clipped from V and 4 bases from J, the junction kept 9 bases outside the gene matches. Germline CDR1 reads LNHDA; CDR2 reads SQIVND (reference sequence). As DNA, the CDR3 is TGTGCCAGTACCCGGGGACAGCTCTCCTATGGCTACACCTTC. As protein: CASTRGQLSYGYTF.

This sequence joins TRBV7-9 and TRBJ1-2; D may be TRBD1 (6 bases). CDR3 size: 14 residues. Trimming took 1 base from V and 6 from J, leaving 12 bases between them. Germline values: CDR1 SEHNR, CDR2 FQNEAQ (reference sequence). CDR3 protein: CASSLDRGANGYTF. The CDR3 region has the DNA TGTGCCAGCAGCTTAGACCGGGGGGCGAATGGCTACACCTTC.

This clone was observed a single time. The V call is TRBV7-9, the J call TRBJ2-1; TRBD2 matches at 12 bases. V dropped 5 bases and J dropped 7; count of bases not matched to a gene: 6. CDR3 length: 15 amino acids. Germline-derived CDR1 and CDR2 are SEHNR and FQNEAQ (reference sequence). The CDR3 DNA reads TGTGCCAGCAGCAAGACTAGCGGGAGTCAGAATGAGCAGTTCTTC. Translating it yields CASSKTSGSQNEQFF.

This chain connects TRBV2 to TRBJ2-1; D possibly corresponds to TRBD1 (6 bases). Germline-derived CDR1 and CDR2 are SNHLY and FYNNEI. Trimming shortened V by 3 bases and J by 0 bases, and 9 bases separated the two germline ends. CDR3 size: 15 residues. The CDR3 protein is CASSERGSSYNEQFF. In nucleotides, the CDR3 is TGTGCCAGCAGTGAGAGGGGGAGCTCCTACAATGAGCAGTTCTTC.

The genes are TRBV25-1 and TRBJ1-2; D is unresolved. V lost 8 bases to trimming and J lost 2 bases, with 12 bases between them. Germline V gives CDR1 MGHDK, CDR2 SYGVNS. The CDR3 length is 13 residues. This chain's CDR3 is CASAVGSNYGYTF. CDR3 bases: TGTGCCAGCGCGGTCGGTTCCAACTATGGCTACACCTTC.

This clone was found a few times. The gene calls are TRBV4-3 and TRBJ2-6, with TRBD1 as a possible D gene (5 bases). In germline, CDR1 is LGHNA, CDR2 YSLEER. This CDR3 is 16 amino acids long. V was shortened by 0 bases and J by 2 bases, with 8 bases between the two germline ends. The CDR3 bases are TGCGCCAGCAGCCAAGATCAGGGAACTGGGGCCAACGTCCTGACTTTC. Translated, it gives CASSQDQGTGANVLTF.